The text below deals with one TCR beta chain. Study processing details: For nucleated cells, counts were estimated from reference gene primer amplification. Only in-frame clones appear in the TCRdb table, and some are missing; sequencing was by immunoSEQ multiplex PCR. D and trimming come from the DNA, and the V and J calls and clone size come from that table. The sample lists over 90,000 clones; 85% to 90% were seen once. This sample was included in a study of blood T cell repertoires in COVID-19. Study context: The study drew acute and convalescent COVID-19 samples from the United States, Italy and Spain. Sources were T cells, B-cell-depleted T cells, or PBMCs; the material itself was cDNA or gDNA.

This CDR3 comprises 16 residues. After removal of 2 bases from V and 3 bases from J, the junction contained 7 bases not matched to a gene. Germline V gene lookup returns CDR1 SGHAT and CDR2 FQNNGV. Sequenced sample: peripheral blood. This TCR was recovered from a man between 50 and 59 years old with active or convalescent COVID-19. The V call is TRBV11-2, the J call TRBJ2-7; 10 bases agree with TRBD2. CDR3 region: CASSLRTSGEFYEQYF. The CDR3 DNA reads TGTGCCAGCAGCTTAAGAACTAGCGGGGAATTCTACGAGCAGTACTTC.